At least ten counts were recorded for the clone carrying this T cell receptor (beta chain). Its target is unknown. Time point here: sample taken at primary tumor resection. The authors sequenced whole RNA from tumor, nontumor lung or frozen PBMC without sorting. There were roughly 72 donors, all of them untreated patients with early-stage non-small cell lung cancer. Germline assignment: CDR1 SGDLS and CDR2 YYNGEE. V trimming: 3 bases; J trimming: 2 bases; junction bases outside the gene matches: 4. This CDR3 contains 14 residues. The entry originates in a study of spatial heterogeneity in lung cancer. At the level of the study: Raw reads contained each unique TCR and UMI combination more than ten times on average. Study-wide findings and caveats: Ubiquitous, expanded tumor-derived TCRs were more frequently observed in blood at resection than at follow-up.

A unique molecular identifier was carried by every single TCR cDNA molecule. TCRdb reprocessed the 5' RACE reads with MiXCR, giving one entry per CDR3 protein. Of 15,000 to 20,000 distinct CDR3 sequences in the sample, over 20% were seen once. Material: PBMCs, obtained at surgery. The source is a female donor with early-stage non-small cell lung cancer. This rearrangement joins TRBV9 to TRBJ2-7; 8 nucleotides match TRBD1. As DNA, the CDR3 is TGTGCCAGCAGCGAGACAGGGGTCCCCTACGAGCAGTACTTC. Its translation is CASSETGVPYEQYF. The variable domain in full, completed from reference TRBV9 and TRBJ2-7, reads DSGVTQTPKHLITATGQRVTLRCSPRSGDLSVYWYQQSLDQGLQFLIQYYNGEERAKGNILERFSAQQFPDLHSELNLSSLELGDSALYFCASSETGVPYEQYFGPGTRLTVT.